The rows below give T cell receptor beta chains drawn from one sample of a study of T cell repertoires in cytomegalovirus infection. TCRdb fed the reads into MiXCR, producing one record per CDR3 protein. This sample has about 530,000 distinct CDR3 sequences; approximately 25% occur once, and the top ten carry about 12%. The source material was PBMCs. Receptors were obtained from a human donor in good health (CMV status not recorded). Some clones in this sample may be carry-over from other donors' samples. Each CDR3 is given with its conserved first and last residue. A D gene is named only where the DNA matches it firmly. Clone size appears in some rows only: once, few, many, or a class for an expanded clone.

j_call,clone_size,v_call,d_call,cdr3_aa,cdr3_nt
TRBJ2-1,.,TRBV7-8,TRBD1,CASSLGSAGGSEQFF,TGTGCCAGCAGCTTAGGATCGGCAGGGGGTAGTGAGCAGTTCTTC
TRBJ1-3,few,TRBV6-5,.,CASSYSWQGNSGNTIYF,TGTGCCAGCAGTTACTCTTGGCAGGGGAACTCTGGAAACACCATATATTTT
TRBJ2-3,few,TRBV27,.,CATPHRRTEDTQYF,TGTGCCACCCCACACCGAAGAACGGAAGATACGCAGTATTTT
TRBJ1-2,.,TRBV2,.,CASSEVEPNYGYTF,TGTGCCAGCAGTGAGGTCGAACCGAACTATGGCTACACCTTC
TRBJ1-2,few,TRBV19,.,CASHRAGLGYTF,TGTGCCAGTCATCGGGCAGGGTTGGGCTACACCTTC
TRBJ1-1,.,TRBV19,.,CASSNPLRNTEAFF,TGTGCCAGTAGTAACCCCCTCCGGAACACTGAAGCTTTCTTT
TRBJ2-5,.,TRBV5-6,.,CASSLRGLYQETQYF,TGTGCCAGCAGCTTGCGGGGATTGTACCAAGAGACCCAGTACTTC
TRBJ1-6,.,TRBV20-1,TRBD1,CSATGQGINLHF,TGCAGTGCTACCGGACAGGGAATAAATCTCCACTTT
TRBJ1-6,many,TRBV7-2,.,CASSLDWRANSPLHF,TGTGCCAGCAGCTTAGATTGGAGAGCGAATTCACCCCTCCACTTT
TRBJ2-1,.,TRBV7-4,TRBD2,CASSLVAGELYNEQFF,TGTGCCAGCAGCTTGGTAGCGGGAGAGCTCTACAATGAGCAGTTCTTC
TRBJ2-1,.,TRBV28,.,CASSPPLVNEQFF,TGTGCCAGCAGTCCCCCTTTGGTCAATGAGCAGTTCTTC
TRBJ2-2,.,TRBV6-5,.,CASRAGNTGELFF,TGTGCCAGTAGGGCAGGGAACACCGGGGAGCTGTTTTTT
TRBJ1-2,few,TRBV6-1,.,CASSSYTGLYGYTF,TGTGCCAGCAGTTCCTATACAGGTCTCTATGGCTACACCTTC
TRBJ2-5,.,TRBV11-3,.,CASNLGGPEETQYF,TGTGCCAGCAACCTAGGGGGACCGGAAGAGACCCAGTACTTC
TRBJ1-6,once,TRBV19,TRBD1,CASSVSGGQSPLHF,TGTGCCAGTAGTGTCTCAGGGGGCCAGTCACCCCTCCACTTT
TRBJ2-1,.,TRBV28,.,CATISYNEQFF,TGTGCCACCATCTCCTACAATGAGCAGTTCTTC
TRBJ2-1,few,TRBV19,TRBD1,CASRGQGANEQFF,TGTGCCAGTAGGGGACAGGGGGCCAATGAGCAGTTCTTC
TRBJ2-3,.,TRBV14,.,CASSPFNQGTQYF,TGTGCCAGCAGCCCGTTTAACCAGGGTACGCAGTATTTT
TRBJ2-1,.,TRBV11-3,.,CASSLGPLKKHNEQFF,TGTGCCAGCAGCTTGGGTCCCCTGAAAAAACACAATGAGCAGTTCTTC
TRBJ2-1,.,TRBV24-1,.,CATSDSHYSEQFF,TGTGCCACCAGTGATTCCCACTATAGTGAGCAGTTCTTC
TRBJ2-1,.,TRBV28,TRBD1,CASRGGTGLYNEQFF,TGTGCCAGCAGAGGGGGGACAGGGCTCTACAATGAGCAGTTCTTC
TRBJ2-5,.,TRBV20-1,TRBD2,CSARDASVVAGKETQYF,TGCAGTGCTAGAGATGCCTCGGTGGTAGCGGGGAAAGAGACCCAGTACTTC
TRBJ2-7,.,TRBV6-2/TRBV6-3,TRBD2,CATRTSIEQYF,TGTGCCACCCGGACTAGCATCGAGCAGTACTTC
TRBJ2-7,many,TRBV7-9,.,CASSPLSERSEQYF,TGTGCCAGCAGCCCCCTTTCTGAGAGGAGCGAGCAGTACTTC
TRBJ2-2,.,TRBV28,.,CASSTGSGGELFF,TGTGCCAGCAGTACCGGGAGTGGTGGGGAGCTGTTTTTT
TRBJ2-7,.,TRBV19,.,CASNHPYEGQYF,TGTGCCAGTAATCATCCCTACGAAGGGCAGTACTTC
TRBJ1-5,many,TRBV7-8,TRBD1,CASSSGQGINQPQHF,TGTGCCAGCAGCTCGGGACAGGGGATCAATCAGCCCCAGCATTTT
TRBJ1-1,few,TRBV23-1,.,CASSQSNRNTEAFF,TGCGCCAGCAGTCAATCCAACAGGAACACTGAAGCTTTCTTT
TRBJ1-5,few,TRBV4-3,TRBD1,CASSQEWTGRQPQHF,TGCGCCAGCAGCCAAGAGTGGACAGGGAGGCAGCCCCAGCATTTT
TRBJ1-2,.,TRBV7-9,TRBD1,CASSQSVWAGGNYTF,TGTGCCAGCAGCCAATCCGTCTGGGCAGGGGGTAACTACACCTTC
TRBJ2-1,many,TRBV7-2,TRBD2,CASSSLAGGYNEQFF,TGTGCCAGCAGCTCCTTAGCGGGGGGGTACAATGAGCAGTTCTTC
TRBJ2-5,many,TRBV7-6,TRBD1,CASSLVGTGVGETQYF,TGTGCCAGCAGCTTAGTAGGGACAGGGGTCGGGGAGACCCAGTACTTC
TRBJ1-2,.,TRBV27,.,CASSPPDSYYGYTF,TGTGCCAGCAGTCCCCCGGACAGCTACTATGGCTACACCTTC
TRBJ2-1,few,TRBV7-3,TRBD2,CASASGRPNNEQFF,TGTGCCAGCGCTAGCGGGAGGCCAAACAATGAGCAGTTCTTC
TRBJ1-3,.,TRBV3-1,TRBD1,CASSQDLRFYRGRSGNTIYF,TGTGCCAGCAGCCAAGATCTTAGGTTTTACAGGGGGCGTTCTGGAAACACCATATATTTT
TRBJ2-2,.,TRBV29-1,TRBD2,CSVRSGSAGELFF,TGCAGCGTTCGGAGCGGGAGCGCCGGGGAGCTGTTTTTT
TRBJ1-5,few,TRBV7-3,.,CASSYWHRDSNQPQHF,TGTGCCAGCAGCTATTGGCACAGAGATAGCAATCAGCCCCAGCATTTT
TRBJ1-1,.,TRBV7-9,.,CASSLGALNVGTEAFF,TGTGCCAGCAGCTTAGGGGCACTTAACGTGGGCACTGAAGCTTTCTTT
TRBJ2-1,.,TRBV24-1,TRBD2,CATSDLGGGPSYNEQFF,TGTGCCACCAGTGATTTGGGGGGAGGGCCCTCCTACAATGAGCAGTTCTTC
TRBJ2-7,.,TRBV6-2/TRBV6-3,TRBD2,CASSRPPSGRAMREQYF,TGTGCCAGCAGTCGACCTCCTAGCGGGAGGGCCATGAGAGAGCAGTACTTC
TRBJ2-3,few,TRBV28,TRBD2,CASSLELAGRSASTDTQYF,TGTGCCAGCAGTTTGGAACTAGCGGGACGGAGTGCGAGCACAGATACGCAGTATTTT
TRBJ1-1,few,TRBV7-2,.,CASSLSPLDTEAFF,TGTGCCAGCAGCTTGTCCCCCCTTGACACTGAAGCTTTCTTT
TRBJ1-2,.,TRBV19,TRBD1,CASRQGASYGYTF,TGTGCCAGTAGACAGGGGGCGTCCTATGGCTACACCTTC
TRBJ2-7,.,TRBV5-6,TRBD2,CASSLSVVSGVSYEQYF,TGTGCCAGCAGCTTAAGTGTGGTTAGCGGGGTGTCCTACGAGCAGTACTTC
TRBJ2-2,few,TRBV7-2,TRBD2,CASSKGLAGLDTGELFF,TGTGCCAGCAGCAAGGGACTAGCGGGACTTGACACCGGGGAGCTGTTTTTT
TRBJ2-7,few,TRBV27,.,CASSLERPPTYEQYF,TGTGCCAGCAGTTTGGAGCGGCCCCCCACCTACGAGCAGTACTTC
TRBJ2-1,few,TRBV7-8,.,CASNPGGRDLQFF,TGTGCCAGCAACCCAGGGGGACGGGACTTACAGTTCTTC
TRBJ2-3,many,TRBV7-2,.,CASSLAAVTDTQYF,TGTGCCAGCAGCTTAGCGGCGGTCACAGATACGCAGTATTTT
TRBJ1-5,.,TRBV12-3/TRBV12-4,TRBD1,CASRDRGDQPQHF,TGTGCCAGCAGAGACAGGGGAGATCAGCCCCAGCATTTT
TRBJ2-2,.,TRBV6-1,.,CASNEVRELFF,TGTGCCAGCAATGAGGTCCGGGAGCTGTTTTTT
TRBJ2-7,many,TRBV7-6,TRBD2,CASTGTSGRLADEQYF,TGTGCCAGCACCGGGACTAGCGGGAGATTGGCGGACGAGCAGTACTTC
TRBJ2-3,.,TRBV7-9,.,CASSPERSSDTQYF,TGTGCCAGCAGCCCCGAGCGGAGCTCAGATACGCAGTATTTT
TRBJ1-1,few,TRBV6-6,TRBD1,CASSYRIQGSGINTEAFF,TGTGCCAGCAGTTACCGCATACAGGGGAGCGGTATAAACACTGAAGCTTTCTTT
TRBJ2-1,few,TRBV7-9,.,CASSPGLNSYNEQFF,TGTGCCAGCAGCCCGGGACTGAACTCCTACAATGAGCAGTTCTTC
TRBJ1-2,.,TRBV6-2/TRBV6-3,TRBD1,CASSPVDRAYGYTF,TGTGCCAGCAGTCCCGTCGACAGGGCCTATGGCTACACCTTC
TRBJ2-2,few,TRBV7-6,TRBD1,CASSGSGTETGELFF,TGTGCCAGCAGCGGGTCCGGGACAGAAACCGGGGAGCTGTTTTTT
TRBJ1-4,few,TRBV7-2,.,CASSLQSDNGKLFF,TGTGCCAGCAGCTTACAATCGGACAATGGAAAACTGTTTTTT